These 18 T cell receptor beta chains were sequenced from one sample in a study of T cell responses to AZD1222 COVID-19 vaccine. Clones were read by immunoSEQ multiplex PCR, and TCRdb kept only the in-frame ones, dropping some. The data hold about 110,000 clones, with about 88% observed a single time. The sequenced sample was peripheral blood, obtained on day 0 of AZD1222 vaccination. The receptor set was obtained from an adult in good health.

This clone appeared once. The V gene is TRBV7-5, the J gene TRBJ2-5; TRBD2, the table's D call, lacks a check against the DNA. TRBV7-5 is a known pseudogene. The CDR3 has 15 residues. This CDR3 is CARSPGTSCMETQYF. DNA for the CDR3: TGTGCCAGAAGCCCAGGGACTAGCTGTATGGAGACCCAGTACTTC.

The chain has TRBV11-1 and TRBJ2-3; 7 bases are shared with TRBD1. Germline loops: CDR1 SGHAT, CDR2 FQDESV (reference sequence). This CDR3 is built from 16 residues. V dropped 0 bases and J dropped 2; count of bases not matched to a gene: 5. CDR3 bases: TGTGCCAGCAGCTTAGCGCAAGGGGGCCACACAGATACGCAGTATTTT. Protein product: CASSLAQGGHTDTQYF.

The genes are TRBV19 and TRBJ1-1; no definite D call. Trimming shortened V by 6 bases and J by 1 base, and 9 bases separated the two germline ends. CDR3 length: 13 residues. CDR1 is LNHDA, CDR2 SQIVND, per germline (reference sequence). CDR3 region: CASRVGANTEAFF. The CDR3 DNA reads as TGTGCCAGTAGGGTCGGAGCGAACACTGAAGCTTTCTTT.

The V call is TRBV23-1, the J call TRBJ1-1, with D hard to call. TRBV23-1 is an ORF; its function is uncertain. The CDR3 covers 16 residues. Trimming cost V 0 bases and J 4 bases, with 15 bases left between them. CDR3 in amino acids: CASSQSLYKDTTEAFF. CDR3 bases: TGCGCCAGCAGTCAATCGCTCTACAAGGATACCACTGAAGCTTTCTTT.

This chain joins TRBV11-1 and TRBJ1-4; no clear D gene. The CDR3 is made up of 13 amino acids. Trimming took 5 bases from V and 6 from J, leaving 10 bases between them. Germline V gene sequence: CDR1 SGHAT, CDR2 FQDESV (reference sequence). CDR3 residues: CASSQHRDEKLFF. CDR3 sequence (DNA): TGTGCCAGCAGCCAACACCGGGATGAAAAACTGTTTTTT.

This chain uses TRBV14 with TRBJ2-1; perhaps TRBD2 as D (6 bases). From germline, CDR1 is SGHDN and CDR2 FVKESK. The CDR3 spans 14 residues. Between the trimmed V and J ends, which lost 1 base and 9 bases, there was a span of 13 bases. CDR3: CASSQAWGVGEQFF. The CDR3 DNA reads TGTGCCAGCAGCCAAGCTTGGGGGGTCGGTGAGCAGTTCTTC.

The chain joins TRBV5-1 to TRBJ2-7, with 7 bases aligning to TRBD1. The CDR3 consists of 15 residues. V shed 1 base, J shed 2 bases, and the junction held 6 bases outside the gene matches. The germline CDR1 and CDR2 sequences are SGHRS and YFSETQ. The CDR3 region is CASSLTTGWAYEQYF. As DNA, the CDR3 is TGCGCCAGCAGCTTGACGACAGGGTGGGCCTACGAGCAGTACTTC.

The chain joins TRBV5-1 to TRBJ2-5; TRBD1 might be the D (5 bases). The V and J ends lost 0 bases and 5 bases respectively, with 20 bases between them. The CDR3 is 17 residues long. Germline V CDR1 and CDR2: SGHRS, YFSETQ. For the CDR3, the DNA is TGCGCCAGCAGCTTGGAGGGGCTTAGGGGCGGAGCGGAGACCCAGTACTTC. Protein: CASSLEGLRGGAETQYF.

The CDR3 DNA reads as TGTGCCAGCAGCCAGGACGTAGGGGGCTACGAGCAGTACTTC. Translating it yields CASSQDVGGYEQYF. V and J are TRBV9 and TRBJ2-7, with D possibly TRBD1 on 6 matching bases. The CDR3 loop spans 14 amino acids. CDR1 is SGDLS and CDR2 is YYNGEE in the germline V gene. V lost 4 bases and J 3 bases, leaving 14 bases between the germline ends.

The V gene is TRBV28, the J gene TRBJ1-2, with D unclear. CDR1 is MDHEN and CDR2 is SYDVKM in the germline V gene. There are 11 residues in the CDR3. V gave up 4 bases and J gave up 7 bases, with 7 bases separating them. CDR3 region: CASSSLFGYTF. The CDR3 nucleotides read TGTGCCAGCAGTTCTCTATTTGGCTACACCTTC.

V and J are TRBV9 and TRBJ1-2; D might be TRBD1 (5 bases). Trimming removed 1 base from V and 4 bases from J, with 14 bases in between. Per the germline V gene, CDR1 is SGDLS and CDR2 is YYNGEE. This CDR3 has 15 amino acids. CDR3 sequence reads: CASSVTPGEAYGYTF. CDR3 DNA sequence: TGTGCCAGCAGCGTAACCCCGGGGGAGGCCTATGGCTACACCTTC. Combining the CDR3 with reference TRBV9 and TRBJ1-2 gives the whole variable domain DSGVTQTPKHLITATGQRVTLRCSPRSGDLSVYWYQQSLDQGLQFLIQYYNGEERAKGNILERFSAQQFPDLHSELNLSSLELGDSALYFCASSVTPGEAYGYTFGSGTRLTVV.

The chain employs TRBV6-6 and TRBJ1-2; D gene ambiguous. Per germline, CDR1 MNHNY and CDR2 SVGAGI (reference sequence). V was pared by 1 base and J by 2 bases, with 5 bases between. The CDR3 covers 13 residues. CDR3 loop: CASSYYGNYGYTF. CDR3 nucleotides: TGTGCCAGCAGTTACTATGGGAACTATGGCTACACCTTC.

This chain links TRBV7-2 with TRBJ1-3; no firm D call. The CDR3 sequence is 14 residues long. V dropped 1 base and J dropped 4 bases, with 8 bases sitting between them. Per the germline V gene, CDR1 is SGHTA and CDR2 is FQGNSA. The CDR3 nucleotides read TGTGCCAGCAGCTTAGAGACCCACGGAAACACCATATATTTT. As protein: CASSLETHGNTIYF.

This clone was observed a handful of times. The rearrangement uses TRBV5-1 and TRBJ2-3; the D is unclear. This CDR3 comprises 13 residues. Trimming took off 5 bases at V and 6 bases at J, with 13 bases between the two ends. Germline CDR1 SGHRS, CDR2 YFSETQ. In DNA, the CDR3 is TGCGCCAGCAGTTATATGACCCGGGATACGCAGTATTTT. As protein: CASSYMTRDTQYF.

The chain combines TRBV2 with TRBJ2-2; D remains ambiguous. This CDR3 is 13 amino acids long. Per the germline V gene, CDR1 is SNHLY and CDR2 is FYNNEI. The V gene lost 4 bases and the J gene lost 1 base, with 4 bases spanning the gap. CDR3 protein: CASSAENTGELFF. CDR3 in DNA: TGTGCCAGCAGTGCTGAGAACACCGGGGAGCTGTTTTTT.

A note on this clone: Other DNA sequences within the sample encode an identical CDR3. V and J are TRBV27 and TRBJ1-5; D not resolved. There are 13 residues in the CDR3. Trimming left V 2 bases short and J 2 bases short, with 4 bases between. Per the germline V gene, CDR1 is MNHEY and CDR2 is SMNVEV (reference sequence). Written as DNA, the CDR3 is TGTGCCAGCAGTTTACGGGGCAATCAGCCCCAGCATTTT. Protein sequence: CASSLRGNQPQHF.

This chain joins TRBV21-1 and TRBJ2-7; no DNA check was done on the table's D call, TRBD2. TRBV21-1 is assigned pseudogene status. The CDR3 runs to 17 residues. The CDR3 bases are TGTGCCAGCAGCAAAGGTTTTCAGCGGTTTAGCTCCTACGAGCAGTACGTC. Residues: CASSKGFQRFSSYEQYV.

The chain's CDR3 is CASSLVAGYGYTF. The DNA of the CDR3 is TGTGCCAGCAGTTTGGTGGCCGGCTATGGCTACACCTTC. The chain is built from TRBV28 and TRBJ1-2; no reliable D call. The V gene lost 3 bases and the J gene lost 4 bases, with 9 bases spanning the gap. Per germline, CDR1 MDHEN and CDR2 SYDVKM. The CDR3 runs to 13 residues.